Each of the 8 T cell receptor beta chains below was sequenced from the same sample in a study of blood T cell repertoires in COVID-19 (dated by TCRdb to about 2020). The receptor library was made with the immunoSEQ multiplex PCR assay. Here the immuneACCESS table is served through TCRdb, limited to in-frame sequences with V and J called. Missing clones are a known gap in these copies; in checked studies unresolved V genes cover under half, and the rest lacks a known reason. Recorded for this sample are 200,000 to 250,000 clones; roughly 86% of them occurred a single time. Approximately 1.5% of the sample is in the top ten clones. What was sequenced was peripheral blood. These receptor sequences come from a woman aged 55-69 years who had recovered from COVID-19.

The V call is TRBV11-2, the J call TRBJ2-7; 10 bases agree with TRBD1. V lost 5 bases, J lost 3 bases, and 7 bases stayed unmatched. The length of the CDR3 is 15 residues. From germline, CDR1 is SGHAT and CDR2 FQNNGV. Written as DNA, the CDR3 is TGTGCCAGCAGCCAGACAGGGGGCATAGTCTACGAGCAGTACTTC. Its translation: CASSQTGGIVYEQYF. The variable domain in full, with the rest retrieved from reference TRBV11-2 and TRBJ2-7, is EAGVAQSPRYKIIEKRQSVAFWCNPISGHATLYWYQQILGQGPKLLIQFQNNGVVDDSQLPKDRFSAERLKGVDSTLKIQPAKLEDSAVYLCASSQTGGIVYEQYFGPGTRLTVT.

V gene TRBV28 combines with J gene TRBJ2-1; 9 nucleotides agree with TRBD1. Germline V gene sequence: CDR1 MDHEN, CDR2 SYDVKM. The ends lost 4 bases at V and 4 bases at J; junction bases unmatched: 5. The CDR3 runs to 15 residues. The CDR3 sequence: CASSSTGGGYNEQFF. CDR3 in DNA: TGTGCCAGCAGTTCGACAGGGGGGGGGTACAATGAGCAGTTCTTC.

This chain joins TRBV4-2 and TRBJ2-5; D is perhaps TRBD2 (5 bases). V lost 0 bases and J lost 5, with 13 bases in between. The germline CDR1 and CDR2 sequences are LGHNA and YNFKEQ. This CDR3 contains 15 residues. The CDR3 sequence is CASSQELLAQETQYF. The CDR3, as DNA: TGTGCCAGCAGCCAAGAACTCCTAGCCCAGGAGACCCAGTACTTC.

The V gene is TRBV7-9, the J gene TRBJ2-1, with a weak D call TRBD2 (5 bases). Per germline, CDR1 SEHNR and CDR2 FQNEAQ (reference sequence). The CDR3 is 12 amino acids. V was clipped by 7 bases and J by 6 bases, with 10 bases between them. CDR3 residues: CASTLGSNEQFF. The CDR3 DNA sequence: TGTGCCAGCACCCTAGGGAGCAATGAGCAGTTCTTC.

This clone appeared a single time. The chain combines TRBV18 with TRBJ1-5; perhaps TRBD1 as D (6 bases). The V gene's germline CDR1 is KGHSH and CDR2 LQKENI. The CDR3 totals 15 residues. With 2 bases removed from V and 2 bases from J, the gap between germline ends came to 10 bases. CDR3 sequence: CASSPSWGRNQPQHF. The DNA of the CDR3 is TGTGCCAGCTCACCAAGTTGGGGGCGCAATCAGCCCCAGCATTTT.

V usage is TRBV6-5 and J usage is TRBJ1-1; a weak D match, TRBD1 (5 bases). V dropped 5 bases and J dropped 7 bases, with 17 bases sitting between them. This CDR3 spans 14 amino acids. In germline, CDR1 is MNHEY, CDR2 SVGAGI. The CDR3 loop is CASSPSYRFLEAFF. CDR3 sequence (DNA): TGTGCCAGCAGTCCGTCATACAGGTTCCTTGAAGCTTTCTTT.

This chain uses TRBV18 with TRBJ1-6; tentative D call: TRBD1 (5 bases). Trimming took 3 bases from V and 5 from J, leaving 11 bases between them. CDR1 and CDR2 (germline): KGHSH, LQKENI. This CDR3 has 15 amino acids. This CDR3 is CASSPSGANNSPLHF. Here the CDR3 DNA reads TGTGCCAGCTCACCTAGTGGGGCGAATAATTCACCCCTCCACTTT.

The chain joins TRBV29-1 to TRBJ1-2, with D hard to call. The CDR3 covers 8 residues. In germline, CDR1 is SQVTM, CDR2 ANQGSEA. The V and J ends lost 7 bases and 8 bases respectively, with 5 bases between them. The DNA of the CDR3 is TGCAGCGGAGAGGGCTACACCTTC. Encoded protein: CSGEGYTF.